The 30 T cell receptor beta chains presented below share a single source sample, sequenced in a study of neoadjuvant anti-PD-1 for oral cavity cancer. Profiled with immunoSEQ multiplex PCR; TCRdb holds only in-frame clones, not every one. The profile shows 25,000 or so clones, 25% to 30% of them singletons. The time point was: after neoadjuvant nivolumab, at surgical resection. Sample: tumor tissue, taken after nivolumab (anti-PD-1) treatment. Receptor source: a person aged 35-79 years with oral cavity squamous cell carcinoma.

The chain combines TRBV5-6 with TRBJ2-6; D remains ambiguous. V lost 0 bases to trimming and J lost 0 bases, with 7 bases between them. The CDR3 is made up of 16 amino acids. Germline CDR1 reads SGHDT; CDR2 reads YYEEEE. The CDR3 reads CASSLVWGSGANVLTF. In nucleotides, the CDR3 is TGTGCCAGCAGCTTGGTATGGGGCTCTGGGGCCAACGTCCTGACTTTC.

This clone was seen a few times. V and J are TRBV30 and TRBJ2-5; D gene uncertain. The V gene lost 0 bases and the J gene lost 1 base, with 3 bases spanning the gap. Germline V gene sequence: CDR1 GTSNPN, CDR2 SVGIG (reference sequence). There are 12 residues in the CDR3. CDR3: CAWSVRQETQYF. In DNA, the CDR3 is TGTGCCTGGAGTGTACGCCAAGAGACCCAGTACTTC.

This clone was counted ten times or more. The gene calls are TRBV4-1 and TRBJ1-1; maybe TRBD1 (5 bases). Trimming took off 4 bases at V and 0 bases at J, with 9 bases between the two ends. The length of the CDR3 is 14 residues. Germline lookup yields CDR1 MGHRA and CDR2 YSYEKL. The CDR3 region has the DNA TGCGCCAGCAGCCTCGACAGCATGAACACTGAAGCTTTCTTT. Encoded protein: CASSLDSMNTEAFF.

The chain carries TRBV30 and TRBJ2-7, with TRBD1 identical over 9 bases. The V segment lost 6 bases and the J segment 1 base; nucleotides outside the gene matches: 19. CDR1 is GTSNPN and CDR2 is SVGIG in the germline V gene (reference sequence). The CDR3 has 18 residues. The chain's CDR3 is CACLYRDSWTGESYEQYF. CDR3 coding DNA: TGTGCCTGCCTTTACAGAGATTCGTGGACAGGGGAATCCTACGAGCAGTACTTC.

This rearrangement joins TRBV27 to TRBJ1-2; D is unclear. Germline V gene data show CDR1 as MNHEY and CDR2 as SMNVEV (reference sequence). V lost 4 bases and J lost 1, with 16 bases in between. The CDR3 contains 16 residues. The chain's CDR3 is CASSYRPLAYNYGYTF. CDR3 DNA: TGTGCCAGCAGTTATCGACCACTGGCTTATAACTATGGCTACACCTTC.

The chain employs TRBV5-1 and TRBJ2-5; 8 nucleotides match TRBD1. Germline V CDR1 and CDR2: SGHRS, YFSETQ. V lost 1 base to trimming and J lost 5 bases; unmatched junction nucleotides: 7. The CDR3 is 15 amino acids. The CDR3 reads CASSLRTGPGETQYF. CDR3 coding DNA: TGCGCCAGCAGCTTGCGGACAGGGCCGGGGGAGACCCAGTACTTC.

At least ten counts were recorded for this clone. V usage is TRBV5-1 and J usage is TRBJ1-1; a possible D gene is TRBD1 (5 bases). V dropped 0 bases and J dropped 4 bases, with 16 bases sitting between them. CDR1 and CDR2 (germline): SGHRS, YFSETQ. The length of the CDR3 is 16 residues. CDR3 bases: TGCGCCAGCAGCTTGGTGGGTCAGGGATGGAGCACTGAAGCTTTCTTT. It yields the protein CASSLVGQGWSTEAFF.

Only a few counts were recorded for this clone. This chain links TRBV30 with TRBJ1-1, with D possibly TRBD1 on 6 matching bases. Germline assignment: CDR1 GTSNPN and CDR2 SVGIG (reference sequence). This CDR3 is built from 13 residues. V dropped 5 bases and J dropped 3 bases, with 13 bases sitting between them. The chain's CDR3 is CAWLRGPYTEAFF. The CDR3 DNA reads as TGTGCCTGGCTCAGGGGCCCCTACACTGAAGCTTTCTTT.

The V and J genes are TRBV2 and TRBJ1-2; tentatively, D is TRBD1 (5 bases). The CDR3 is 13 amino acids. The V end lost 5 bases, the J end lost 3 bases, and 10 bases lay between the germline ends. CDR1 is SNHLY and CDR2 is FYNNEI in the germline V gene. The CDR3 protein is CASSPDSHYGYTF. In DNA form, the CDR3 reads TGTGCCAGCAGTCCTGACAGCCACTATGGCTACACCTTC.

This clone was detected many times. The V gene is TRBV6-5, the J gene TRBJ1-6; D is ambiguous. CDR3 length equals 13 residues. Germline assignment: CDR1 MNHEY and CDR2 SVGAGI. V was pared by 6 bases and J by 5 bases, with 8 bases between. The CDR3 nucleotides read TGTGCCAGCAGCCTCGGAAATAATTCACCCCTCCACTTT. It is translated as CASSLGNNSPLHF.

This clone was seen a handful of times. The chain carries TRBV7-3 and TRBJ1-1; D gene unclear. This CDR3 is 16 amino acids long. V shed 2 bases and J shed 0 bases, with 13 bases lying between them. CDR1 is SGHTA and CDR2 is FQGTGA in the germline V gene. The CDR3 nucleotides read TGTGCCAGCAGCTTAGTGCCCAGCCTCATGAACACTGAAGCTTTCTTT. Translation gives CASSLVPSLMNTEAFF.

The J gene is TRBJ1-2, the V gene TRBV6-6; 7 bases are shared with TRBD1. The germline CDR1 and CDR2 sequences are MNHNY and SVGAGI (reference sequence). This CDR3 region has 14 residues. V dropped 5 bases and J dropped 3; count of bases not matched to a gene: 6. In DNA, the CDR3 is TGTGCCAGCAGTATCCAGGGGGGGTACTATGGCTACACCTTC. Translating gives CASSIQGGYYGYTF.

Ten or more counts support this clone. The rearrangement links TRBV10-3 to TRBJ2-7; D ambiguous. The V end lost 2 bases, the J end lost 0 bases, and 8 bases lay between the germline ends. The V gene's germline CDR1 is ENHRY and CDR2 SYGVKD. This CDR3 spans 14 amino acids. DNA for the CDR3: TGTGCCATCAGTGAGCCTCAGACCTCCTACGAGCAGTACTTC. Its translation is CAISEPQTSYEQYF.

This clone was found many times. The chain has TRBV7-9 and TRBJ1-1; 8 nucleotides match TRBD1. The CDR3 is 14 residues long. From germline, CDR1 is SEHNR and CDR2 FQNEAQ (reference sequence). With V trimmed by 5 bases and J by 6 bases, 8 bases remained unmatched. This CDR3 reads CASSHRGQVPEAFF. The CDR3 DNA reads TGTGCCAGCAGCCACAGGGGACAGGTCCCTGAAGCTTTCTTT.

The chain is built from TRBV5-1 and TRBJ2-7; tentatively, D is TRBD1 (5 bases). Germline values: CDR1 SGHRS, CDR2 YFSETQ. Trimming left V 2 bases short and J 0 bases short, with 15 bases between. This CDR3 contains 16 residues. The chain's CDR3 is CASSLGSTASSYEQYF. The CDR3 bases are TGCGCCAGCAGCTTAGGGTCGACAGCGAGCTCCTACGAGCAGTACTTC.

This clone turned up a few times. One junction end disagrees with the germline gene, perhaps due to a read error. V is TRBV7-7 and J is TRBJ2-7, with D perhaps matching TRBD1 or TRBD2 (5 bases each). This CDR3 has 14 amino acids. Per germline, CDR1 SSHAT and CDR2 FNYEAQ (reference sequence). The CDR3 spells CASSLGDGGYEQYF. CDR3 in DNA: TGTGCTAGCAGCTTAGGGGATGGGGGCTACGAGCAGTACTTC.

The chain uses TRBV19 and TRBJ2-7; D remains unclear. Germline V gene sequence: CDR1 LNHDA, CDR2 SQIVND (reference sequence). Trimming cost V 3 bases and J 6 bases, with 12 bases left between them. CDR3 size: 13 residues. CDR3 protein: CASSIVTLGEQYF. DNA for the CDR3: TGTGCCAGTAGTATTGTGACTTTAGGCGAGCAGTACTTC.

V usage is TRBV5-6 and J usage is TRBJ2-1; D is perhaps TRBD2 (5 bases). Germline V CDR1 and CDR2: SGHDT, YYEEEE. The length of the CDR3 is 15 residues. The ends were cut back, 4 bases at V and 6 bases at J, with 17 bases in the middle. CDR3 sequence reads: CASSPGIIYGNEQFF. The CDR3 DNA reads as TGTGCCAGCAGCCCGGGGATAATTTACGGCAATGAGCAGTTCTTC.

This clone has just a few counts. V and J are TRBV27 and TRBJ1-1; the match to TRBD1 covers 10 bases. The V segment lost 3 bases and the J segment 1 base; nucleotides outside the gene matches: 2. This CDR3 contains 15 residues. Germline CDR1 is MNHEY and CDR2 is SMNVEV (reference sequence). The CDR3 is CASSLGQGKNTEAFF. The CDR3 coding sequence is TGTGCCAGCAGTTTGGGACAGGGGAAGAACACTGAAGCTTTCTTT.

The rearrangement uses TRBV5-4 and TRBJ2-1, with 10 bases identical to TRBD2. V was clipped by 4 bases and J by 7 bases; unmatched bases: 14. The CDR3 sequence is 17 residues long. Germline values: CDR1 SGHNT, CDR2 YYREEE (reference sequence). CDR3 amino acids: CASSRDIWASGRNEQFF. The CDR3 DNA is TGTGCCAGCAGCCGGGATATTTGGGCTAGCGGGAGAAATGAGCAGTTCTTC.

This clone occurred many times. The J gene is TRBJ1-1, the V gene TRBV7-3; 7 bases line up with TRBD1. Germline V CDR1 and CDR2: SGHTA, FQGTGA. After removal of 4 bases from V and 1 base from J, the junction contained 3 bases not matched to a gene. The CDR3 runs to 14 residues. CDR3 protein: CASSSQGGNTEAFF. The CDR3 coding sequence is TGTGCCAGCAGCTCCCAGGGGGGGAACACTGAAGCTTTCTTT.

This clone appeared a few times. This chain uses TRBV27 with TRBJ1-2, with a weak D call TRBD1 (6 bases). The CDR3 runs 15 residues. The germline CDR1 and CDR2 sequences are MNHEY and SMNVEV (reference sequence). V gave up 5 bases and J gave up 4 bases, with 17 bases separating them. The CDR3 here is CASSPTGFELYGYTF. For the CDR3, the DNA is TGTGCCAGCAGTCCGACAGGATTTGAACTCTATGGCTACACCTTC.

This clone has only a few counts. This chain joins TRBV5-4 and TRBJ2-3; weak D call: TRBD2 (7 bases). V shed 4 bases and J shed 9 bases, with 15 bases lying between them. Germline CDR1 reads SGHNT; CDR2 reads YYREEE (reference sequence). This CDR3 region has 13 residues. CDR3 coding DNA: TGTGCCAGCAGCCCTGCGGGGGCGACGACGCAGTATTTT. Translation: CASSPAGATTQYF.

This clone appeared a few times. The chain carries TRBV25-1 and TRBJ2-5; 13 positions match TRBD2. Trimming at V came to 5 bases and at J to 2 bases, leaving 11 bases not matched to a gene. CDR3 length: 18 residues. Germline V gives CDR1 MGHDK, CDR2 SYGVNS. Here the CDR3 reads CASSSTGGLAGIQETQYF. The CDR3 DNA sequence: TGTGCCAGCAGTTCTACAGGGGGACTAGCGGGGATACAAGAGACCCAGTACTTC. Variable domain in full (rest from reference TRBV25-1 and TRBJ2-5): EADIYQTPRYLVIGTGKKITLECSQTMGHDKMYWYQQDPGMELHLIHYSYGVNSTEKGDLSSESTVSRIRTEHFPLTLESARPSHTSQYLCASSSTGGLAGIQETQYFGPGTRLLVL.

Remarks on this clone: The junction departs from germline at one end; a sequencing error may be responsible. The chain links TRBV7-2 to TRBJ2-4, with a possible D match to TRBD1 (5 bases). Looked up from germline, CDR1 is SGHTA and CDR2 is FQGNSA. CDR3 size: 13 residues. CDR3 sequence (DNA): TGTGCCAGCAGCTTAGATCAGGGAAACGTTCAGTACTTC. It yields the protein CASSLDQGNVQYF.

The chain uses TRBV4-1 and TRBJ2-7; TRBD2 agrees at 11 bases. This CDR3 region has 16 residues. J was trimmed by 2 bases and V by 0 bases; bases with no gene match: 3. Germline CDR1 is MGHRA and CDR2 is YSYEKL. The chain's CDR3 is CASSQDRLAGPYEQYF. The CDR3 bases are TGCGCCAGCAGCCAAGATCGACTAGCGGGACCCTACGAGCAGTACTTC.

This clone has only a few counts. V and J are TRBV6-5 and TRBJ1-2; TRBD1 aligns across 10 bases. The germline V gene has CDR1 MNHEY and CDR2 SVGAGI. This CDR3 has 15 amino acids. The ends lost 2 bases at V and 4 bases at J; junction bases unmatched: 4. CDR3 in DNA: TGTGCCAGCAGTTACGGGACAGGGGCATCCTATGGCTACACCTTC. Residues: CASSYGTGASYGYTF.

This clone occurred a few times. The V call is TRBV6-6, the J call TRBJ1-1; TRBD1 aligns across 8 bases. The V gene end was trimmed by 0 bases and the J gene end by 10 bases; junction bases not matched to a gene: 10. Germline V CDR1 and CDR2: MNHNY, SVGAGI (reference sequence). The CDR3 has 15 amino acids. CDR3 residues: CASSYSPYSGGPAFF. In nucleotides, the CDR3 is TGTGCCAGCAGTTACTCGCCCTATTCAGGGGGCCCAGCTTTCTTT.

The chain is built from TRBV6-4 and TRBJ2-6; a possible D gene is TRBD1 (6 bases). Trimming took off 8 bases at V and 4 bases at J, with 15 bases between the two ends. The CDR3 is made up of 15 amino acids. CDR1 MRHNA and CDR2 SNTAGT come from the germline V gene. Here the CDR3 DNA reads TGTGCCAGCCGAGACAGGCCGGGAGGGGCCAACGTCCTGACTTTC. Amino acid sequence: CASRDRPGGANVLTF.

V is TRBV6-6 and J is TRBJ1-1; possibly TRBD1 for D (6 bases). The CDR3 runs 16 residues. CDR1 and CDR2 (germline): MNHNY, SVGAGI (reference sequence). With 0 bases removed from V and 5 bases from J, the gap between germline ends came to 16 bases. CDR3 amino acids: CASSYSVGGQGTEAFF. The CDR3 region has the DNA TGTGCCAGCAGTTACTCTGTAGGGGGGCAGGGTACTGAAGCTTTCTTT.